This is a list of T cell receptor beta chains from one sample in a study of cytotoxic CD8 clonotypes in ibrutinib-treated CLL. Here immunoSEQ multiplex PCR was the method, and the copy in TCRdb shows in-frame clones only, minus some. The sample comprises 250,000 to 350,000 clones, around 77% of which are singletons, and about 5.3% rests with the top ten. The sample in question was PBMCs, obtained at disease progression, from a patient treated with ibrutinib. These receptor sequences come from a human donor with chronic lymphocytic leukemia. The CDR3 runs from the conserved cysteine through the conserved F or W. Fields, in order: J gene, V gene, clone size, D gene, CDR3 protein, CDR3 DNA. A D gene is named only where the DNA matches it firmly. The listing skips clone size in some rows; elsewhere it reads once, few, many or a size class.

TRBJ2-4	TRBV5-6	NA	NA	CASSLLGGNIIQYF	TGTGCCAGCAGCTTGTTGGGGGGCAACATCATTCAGTACTTC
TRBJ1-5	TRBV2	NA	NA	CASSSLRTAYSSNQPQHF	TGTGCCAGCAGCTCCCTCCGGACAGCTTATAGTAGCAATCAGCCCCAGCATTTT
TRBJ2-5	TRBV27	few	NA	CASSPQARETQYF	TGTGCCAGCAGTCCCCAAGCCCGGGAGACCCAGTACTTC
TRBJ1-5	TRBV7-8	NA	NA	CASSLAGLVAGSNQPQHF	TGTGCCAGCAGCTTAGCGGGGTTGGTCGCCGGGAGCAATCAGCCCCAGCATTTT
TRBJ2-7	TRBV29-1	NA	NA	CSVEDGPGDEQYF	TGCAGCGTTGAAGATGGGCCCGGAGACGAGCAGTACTTC
TRBJ2-1	TRBV25-1	NA	TRBD2	CASSELDGLAVNEQFF	TGTGCCAGCAGTGAATTGGATGGACTAGCCGTCAATGAGCAGTTCTTC
TRBJ2-3	TRBV9	once	TRBD2	CASSTSGGTDTQYF	TGTGCCAGCAGTACTAGCGGGGGTACAGATACGCAGTATTTT
TRBJ2-7	TRBV27	NA	NA	CASSPTDRRPYEQYF	TGTGCCAGCAGCCCTACCGACAGGCGCCCCTACGAGCAGTACTTC
TRBJ1-2	TRBV9	NA	NA	CASSSRRGIGYGYTF	TGTGCCAGCAGCTCCCGGAGGGGAATCGGCTATGGCTACACCTTC
TRBJ1-2	TRBV7-9	NA	NA	CASSPGTSGIYGYTF	TGTGCCAGCAGCCCCGGGACCTCGGGGATATATGGCTACACCTTC
TRBJ2-6	TRBV4-1	NA	TRBD2	CASSQPSGISGANVLTF	TGCGCCAGCAGCCAACCTAGCGGGATCTCTGGGGCCAACGTCCTGACTTTC
TRBJ1-3	TRBV10-3	NA	NA	CAIRSQTGGNTIYF	TGTGCCATCAGATCACAAACCGGAGGAAACACCATATATTTT
TRBJ1-2	TRBV9	NA	NA	CASSVGGLDGYTF	TGTGCCAGCAGCGTTGGGGGATTGGATGGCTACACCTTC
TRBJ2-5	TRBV28	NA	TRBD1	CASSVTGTEETQYF	TGTGCCAGCAGTGTAACCGGGACAGAAGAGACCCAGTACTTC